This T cell receptor beta chain was retrieved from a study of blood T cell repertoires in COVID-19. This clone was detected a few times. Only in-frame clones appear in the TCRdb table, and some are missing; sequencing was by immunoSEQ multiplex PCR. The table shows fewer than 250,000 clones, with less than 90% occurring only once. Sequencing was carried out using peripheral blood. The TCR comes from a woman aged 45-65 years with acute or convalescent COVID-19.

The CDR3: CASSERGADNQPQHF. CDR3 DNA: TGTGCCAGCAGTGAGCGGGGGGCGGACAATCAGCCCCAGCATTTT. J is TRBJ1-5 and V is TRBV2; D possibly corresponds to TRBD1 (6 bases). The ends were cut back, 3 bases at V and 3 bases at J, with 12 bases in the middle. The CDR3 has 15 amino acids. Germline loops: CDR1 SNHLY, CDR2 FYNNEI.